Following are 10 T cell receptor beta chains from one sample sequenced in a study of cytomegalovirus exposure and HLA in healthy donors. The primer mix had 60 Vbeta and 13 Jbeta primers. Measured with immunoSEQ multiplex PCR; TCRdb has only the in-frame clones, and not every one. The sample consists of about 160,000 clones, more than 75% of them appearing once. The sample consisted of PBMCs. The receptors originated from a girl under 18 in good health and CMV-seropositive.

DNA for the CDR3: TGTGCCATCGCCACAGTCCAGGGTTACGAGCAGTACTTC. Protein product: CAIATVQGYEQYF. This rearrangement joins TRBV10-3 to TRBJ2-7; tentative D call: TRBD1 (5 bases). The germline V gene encodes CDR1 ENHRY and CDR2 SYGVKD. The CDR3 totals 13 residues. V lost 8 bases and J 4 bases, leaving 15 bases between the germline ends.

The chain employs TRBV27 and TRBJ1-2; no definite D call. CDR3 length: 14 amino acids. Deletions cut 2 bases from V and 2 bases from J, with 9 bases between. Looked up from germline, CDR1 is MNHEY and CDR2 is SMNVEV (reference sequence). CDR3 bases: TGTGCCAGCAGTTTAAGAGGGCAAAACTATGGCTACACCTTC. Encoded protein: CASSLRGQNYGYTF.

The chain links TRBV30 to TRBJ1-5, with 7 bases fitting TRBD1. Germline CDR1 is GTSNPN and CDR2 is SVGIG (reference sequence). The CDR3 has 16 amino acids. The trim removed 2 bases at V and 7 bases at J, leaving 14 bases unmatched. CDR3 loop: CAWSPKTGTRRQPQHF. CDR3 nucleotide sequence: TGTGCCTGGAGTCCCAAGACAGGGACTCGGAGGCAGCCCCAGCATTTT. The full variable domain, its missing parts supplied by reference TRBV30 and TRBJ1-5, is SQTIHQWPATLVQPVGSPLSLECTVEGTSNPNLYWYRQAAGRGLQLLFYSVGIGQISSEVPQNLSASRPQDRQFILSSKKLLLSDSGFYLCAWSPKTGTRRQPQHFGDGTRLSIL.

This clone has a count of ten or more. The chain combines TRBV15 with TRBJ2-7; tentative D call: TRBD1 (5 bases). Germline lookup yields CDR1 LNHNV and CDR2 YYDKDF (reference sequence). This CDR3 comprises 15 residues. Trimming took off 1 base at V and 2 bases at J, with 12 bases between the two ends. The CDR3 coding sequence is TGTGCCACCAGCAGAGGACGACAGTCTACCTACGAGCAGTACTTC. Translation: CATSRGRQSTYEQYF.

The rearrangement joins TRBV29-1 to TRBJ2-5; 8 bases are shared with TRBD1. This CDR3 comprises 15 residues. Germline CDR1 reads SQVTM; CDR2 reads ANQGSEA. The V and J ends lost 1 base and 0 bases, in that order; junction bases with no gene match: 4. CDR3 loop: CSVEGTGPNQETQYF. CDR3 coding DNA: TGCAGCGTTGAAGGGACAGGGCCCAACCAAGAGACCCAGTACTTC.

V and J are TRBV7-8 and TRBJ1-5, with D possibly being TRBD1 (6 bases). The V gene's germline CDR1 is SGHVS and CDR2 FQNEAQ. The V end was cut by 7 bases, the J end by 0 bases, with 16 bases between. The CDR3 loop spans 16 amino acids. The CDR3 sequence: CASTAVGGPSNQPQHF. CDR3 nucleotide sequence: TGTGCCAGCACAGCCGTGGGGGGGCCTAGCAATCAGCCCCAGCATTTT.

The chain recombines TRBV6-6 with TRBJ2-1, with D uncertain. The ends were cut back, 7 bases at V and 7 bases at J, with 11 bases in the middle. This CDR3 comprises 12 residues. Germline V gives CDR1 MNHNY, CDR2 SVGAGI (reference sequence). The CDR3 nucleotides are TGTGCCAGCATGGGCTTCGTAAATGAGCAGTTCTTC. This gives the protein CASMGFVNEQFF.

This clone was recorded once. The chain couples TRBV6-5 to TRBJ1-1, with 9 bases lining up with TRBD1. The junction had 12 bases not matched to a gene; V was cut back by 8 bases and J by 5 bases. Germline V gene lookup returns CDR1 MNHEY and CDR2 SVGAGI. The CDR3 sequence is 15 residues long. The CDR3 loop reads CASGSGQGMGTEAFF. In DNA, the CDR3 is TGTGCCAGCGGATCCGGACAGGGGATGGGGACTGAAGCTTTCTTT.

The J gene is TRBJ2-7, the V gene TRBV28; 16 bases match TRBD2. CDR1 and CDR2 from the germline V gene are MDHEN and SYDVKM. The CDR3 consists of 18 residues. V dropped 8 bases and J dropped 6; count of bases not matched to a gene: 16. This CDR3 reads CASQSSGTSGGAIGEQYF. CDR3 in DNA: TGTGCCAGCCAGTCTTCGGGGACTAGCGGGGGGGCCATTGGCGAGCAGTACTTC. Based on the CDR3 plus reference TRBV28 and TRBJ2-7, the full variable domain is DVKVTQSSRYLVKRTGEKVFLECVQDMDHENMFWYRQDPGLGLRLIYFSYDVKMKEKGDIPEGYSVSREKKERFSLILESASTNQTSMYLCASQSSGTSGGAIGEQYFGPGTRLTVT.

This clone was detected once. Other DNA sequences in the sample encode the same CDR3. The V and J genes are TRBV7-2 and TRBJ2-7; unclear D gene. This CDR3 spans 11 amino acids. V was trimmed by 1 base and J by 6 bases, leaving 4 bases between them. CDR1 and CDR2 from the germline V gene are SGHTA and FQGNSA. The CDR3 sequence is CASSLGPEQYF. The CDR3 nucleotides are TGTGCCAGCAGCTTAGGGCCCGAGCAGTACTTC.